One and the same sample provided the 22 T cell receptor beta chains below, sequenced in a study of blood T cell repertoires in COVID-19. Repertoires were generated with immunoSEQ multiplex PCR, while TCRdb's copy carries only in-frame clones and drops some. This table has about 260,000 clones, around 90% appearing once. Sequencing used PBMCs or T cells enriched from blood (not recorded which). These receptors all stem from a woman in her fifties or sixties who had recovered from COVID-19.

V gene TRBV18 combines with J gene TRBJ2-7, with TRBD1 matching over 11 bases. CDR1 KGHSH and CDR2 LQKENI come from the germline V gene. This CDR3 has 17 amino acids. Trimming took 4 bases from V and 5 from J; bases not matched to a gene: 13. The CDR3 is CASSQLTGTGGSHEQYF. The DNA of the CDR3 is TGTGCCAGCTCACAGTTAACCGGGACAGGGGGTTCCCACGAGCAGTACTTC. Using reference TRBV18 and TRBJ2-7 for the parts outside the CDR3, the full variable domain is NAGVMQNPRHLVRRRGQEARLRCSPMKGHSHVYWYRQLPEEGLKFMVYLQKENIIDESGMPKERFSAEFPKEGPSILRIQQVVRGDSAAYFCASSQLTGTGGSHEQYFGPGTRLTVT.

The rearrangement uses TRBV27 and TRBJ1-4, with 8 bases lining up with TRBD1. The CDR3 covers 14 residues. Trimming at V came to 6 bases and at J to 8 bases, leaving 8 bases not matched to a gene. The V gene's germline CDR1 is MNHEY and CDR2 SMNVEV (reference sequence). CDR3 nucleotide sequence: TGTGCCAGCAGGTCGACAGGGGTGAGGGAAAAACTGTTTTTT. Its translation is CASRSTGVREKLFF.

The rearrangement joins TRBV5-4 to TRBJ2-7; 8 positions match TRBD2. Per germline, CDR1 SGHNT and CDR2 YYREEE (reference sequence). After removal of 4 bases from V and 2 bases from J, the junction contained 8 bases not matched to a gene. The length of the CDR3 is 15 residues. CDR3 amino acids: CASSPGGSGTYEQYF. The CDR3 DNA follows: TGTGCCAGCAGCCCCGGTGGTAGCGGGACCTACGAGCAGTACTTC.

The J gene is TRBJ1-2, the V gene TRBV11-2, with D perhaps TRBD1 (6 bases). This CDR3 spans 14 amino acids. Trimming pared 0 bases from V and 2 bases from J, leaving 7 bases between. Per the germline V gene, CDR1 is SGHAT and CDR2 is FQNNGV. Here the CDR3 DNA reads TGTGCCAGCAGCTTAGACAGGGGAAACTATGGCTACACCTTC. Translating gives CASSLDRGNYGYTF.

This clone was seen a handful of times. This chain connects TRBV10-3 to TRBJ1-1, with TRBD1 matching 7 bases. This CDR3 spans 11 amino acids. V lost 6 bases, J lost 5 bases, and 0 bases stayed unmatched. From germline, CDR1 is ENHRY and CDR2 SYGVKD. In nucleotides, the CDR3 is TGTGCCATCAGGGACAGGACTGAAGCTTTCTTT. It is translated as CAIRDRTEAFF.

This clone has just one count. The chain joins TRBV5-1 to TRBJ1-4; 7 nucleotides match TRBD1. Germline CDR1 reads SGHRS; CDR2 reads YFSETQ. The CDR3 contains 22 residues. J gave up 8 bases and V 6 bases, and 34 bases lay outside the gene matches. DNA for the CDR3: TGCGCCAGCACTAGGATCGGAGAAGGGGTTGGGGACAGAGGGGTGGAAGGAGAAAAACTGTTTTTT. This encodes CASTRIGEGVGDRGVEGEKLFF.

The gene calls are TRBV4-3 and TRBJ2-7; TRBD2 might be the D (6 bases). CDR1 and CDR2 from the germline V gene are LGHNA and YSLEER. This CDR3 contains 14 residues. The V end lost 0 bases, the J end lost 2 bases, and 8 bases lay between the germline ends. The CDR3 loop is CASSQESGAYEQYF. The CDR3 region has the DNA TGCGCCAGCAGCCAAGAGTCGGGAGCCTACGAGCAGTACTTC.

Here the CDR3 reads CASRSSDTQYF. CDR3 nucleotide sequence: TGTGCCAGCAGGTCATCCGATACGCAGTATTTT. The chain uses TRBV28 and TRBJ2-3, with unresolved D. V gave up 6 bases and J gave up 6 bases, with 7 bases separating them. This CDR3 is built from 11 residues. The germline V gene has CDR1 MDHEN and CDR2 SYDVKM. Full variable domain (outside the CDR3, taken from reference TRBV28 and TRBJ2-3): DVKVTQSSRYLVKRTGEKVFLECVQDMDHENMFWYRQDPGLGLRLIYFSYDVKMKEKGDIPEGYSVSREKKERFSLILESASTNQTSMYLCASRSSDTQYFGPGTRLTVL.

The J gene is TRBJ1-1, the V gene TRBV30; D may be TRBD1 (5 bases). CDR1 is GTSNPN and CDR2 is SVGIG in the germline V gene (reference sequence). Between the trimmed V and J ends, which lost 8 bases and 2 bases, there was a span of 27 bases. The length of the CDR3 is 17 residues. The DNA of the CDR3 is TGTGCCCGAGAGGGGAGGGGCCGGATACGAGATAACACTGAAGCTTTCTTT. Translated, it gives CAREGRGRIRDNTEAFF.

The chain links TRBV7-2 to TRBJ1-2, with a possible D match to TRBD1 (6 bases). In germline, CDR1 is SGHTA, CDR2 FQGNSA. The CDR3 loop spans 14 amino acids. Trimming cost V 6 bases and J 5 bases, with 16 bases left between them. This chain's CDR3 is CASRPGVSGYGYTF. The CDR3 coding sequence is TGTGCCAGCAGACCAGGGGTTAGTGGATATGGCTACACCTTC.

This clone was recorded once. The chain is built from TRBV28 and TRBJ2-6; tentatively, D is TRBD1 (5 bases). V lost 6 bases to trimming and J lost 2 bases, with 5 bases between them. Germline V gene data show CDR1 as MDHEN and CDR2 as SYDVKM. This CDR3 is 13 amino acids long. This CDR3 reads CASRGAGANVLTF. The CDR3 DNA follows: TGTGCCAGCAGAGGGGCTGGGGCCAACGTCCTGACTTTC.

The chain combines TRBV28 with TRBJ1-3; TRBD1 agrees at 7 bases. Germline trimming cut 6 bases from V and 0 bases from J; bases unmatched to any gene: 5. The germline V gene encodes CDR1 MDHEN and CDR2 SYDVKM. The CDR3 consists of 15 residues. The CDR3 nucleotides are TGTGCCAGCAGAAACAGGGGCCACTCTGGAAACACCATATATTTT. Amino acids: CASRNRGHSGNTIYF.

The chain employs TRBV5-5 and TRBJ2-2; perhaps TRBD2 as D (6 bases). The CDR3 totals 15 residues. Germline V CDR1 and CDR2: SGHKS, YYEKEE (reference sequence). Trimming shortened V by 0 bases and J by 0 bases, and 6 bases separated the two germline ends. The CDR3 coding sequence is TGTGCCAGCAGCTTGGGACTAGCGAACACCGGGGAGCTGTTTTTT. It is translated as CASSLGLANTGELFF.

The chain carries TRBV7-2 and TRBJ2-6, with D possibly matching TRBD2 (7 bases). With 7 bases removed from V and 4 bases from J, the gap between germline ends came to 23 bases. The CDR3 sequence is 18 residues long. The V gene's germline CDR1 is SGHTA and CDR2 FQGNSA. The DNA for the CDR3 is TGTGCCAGCACCCACAGCGGGACACGGTTTGGAGGGGCCAACGTCCTGACTTTC. This gives the protein CASTHSGTRFGGANVLTF.

The chain has TRBV5-1 and TRBJ2-1, with D possibly TRBD1 on 5 matching bases. Trimming took 4 bases from V and 2 from J, leaving 10 bases between them. The CDR3 loop spans 14 amino acids. The germline CDR1 and CDR2 sequences are SGHRS and YFSETQ. The CDR3 region has the DNA TGCGCCAGCAGCGAACCGACAGCCTACAATGAGCAGTTCTTC. It yields the protein CASSEPTAYNEQFF.

The gene calls are TRBV12-5 and TRBJ2-5, with 10 positions matching TRBD1. Germline trimming cut 1 base from V and 4 bases from J; bases unmatched to any gene: 3. The CDR3 is 15 residues long. Germline V gene lookup returns CDR1 LGHNT and CDR2 FRNRAP. CDR3 protein: CASGLGTGGGETQYF. The CDR3 DNA follows: TGTGCTAGTGGTTTGGGGACAGGGGGAGGAGAGACCCAGTACTTC.

The chain employs TRBV28 and TRBJ2-4; D unresolved. The CDR3 is made up of 12 amino acids. Trimming left V 7 bases short and J 10 bases short, with 14 bases between. CDR1 MDHEN and CDR2 SYDVKM come from the germline V gene. CDR3 coding DNA: TGTGCCAGCACCGATGGGCAGGTTATTCAGTACTTC. Translated, it gives CASTDGQVIQYF.

The chain combines TRBV9 with TRBJ2-3; 9 bases align to TRBD2. J lost 3 bases, V lost 0 bases, and 8 bases had no gene match. Germline V CDR1 and CDR2: SGDLS, YYNGEE. This CDR3 is built from 17 residues. The CDR3 sequence is CASSVGGSGSGTDTQYF. CDR3 bases: TGTGCCAGCAGCGTAGGGGGTAGCGGGAGTGGTACAGATACGCAGTATTTT.

This chain joins TRBV5-4 and TRBJ2-7; 8 bases align to TRBD2. This CDR3 is built from 15 residues. Losses at the gene ends were 0 bases for V and 0 bases for J; bases not matched to a gene: 2. Germline CDR1 is SGHNT and CDR2 is YYREEE (reference sequence). DNA for the CDR3: TGTGCCAGCAGCTTGGGCGGGAGGTCCTCCTACGAGCAGTACTTC. As protein: CASSLGGRSSYEQYF.

The rearrangement joins TRBV6-2 or TRBV6-3 to TRBJ1-1; unclear D gene. Trimming took off 6 bases at V and 1 base at J, with 15 bases between the two ends. CDR3 length equals 15 residues. Germline V lookup: CDR1 MNHEY, CDR2 SVGEGT. The chain's CDR3 is CASSPGRRQNTEAFF. The CDR3 DNA sequence: TGTGCCAGCAGCCCCGGACGGAGGCAGAACACTGAAGCTTTCTTT.

The genes are TRBV24-1 and TRBJ1-3, with D hard to call. The V end was cut by 2 bases, the J end by 1 base, with 5 bases between. The germline CDR1 and CDR2 sequences are KGHDR and SFDVKD. This CDR3 is built from 14 residues. The CDR3: CATSDSGSGNTIYF. CDR3 DNA: TGTGCCACCAGTGATTCGGGTTCTGGAAACACCATATATTTT.

This sequence joins TRBV5-1 and TRBJ1-1, with D unclear. The ends were cut back, 1 base at V and 6 bases at J, with 13 bases in the middle. Germline CDR1 and CDR2: SGHRS and YFSETQ. The CDR3 is made up of 14 amino acids. CDR3 protein: CASSLSSPNAEAFF. The DNA of the CDR3 is TGCGCCAGCAGCTTGTCCAGTCCCAACGCTGAAGCTTTCTTT.